This TCR beta chain stems from a study of T-cell reconstitution after alpha-beta-depleted transplantation in children. The germline V and J ends were trimmed by 5 bases and 2 bases, with 12 bases remaining between them. Germline V gene data show CDR1 as DFQATT and CDR2 as SNEGSKA (reference sequence). This CDR3 comprises 13 residues. As regards this clonotype: Its antigen is unidentified.

Construction of the TCRbeta library involved unique molecular identifiers. TCRdb reanalysed the PCR reads using MiXCR and keeps one entry per CDR3 protein. Counted here are 400,000 to 450,000 distinct CDR3 sequences, about 40% occurring once; the ten biggest clones make up approximately 25%. Whole-study results and caveats: By about two months after transplant, alpha-beta T cells reportedly arose from several hundred graft clones that had expanded. Counts and diversity of T cells one year after transplant came mostly from newly produced T cells. There were some patients whose high TCRbeta diversity at day 60 came from surviving recipient T cells and thymic progenitors.

This sequence was found in a girl aged 2-10 years with aplastic anemia, due to receive a stem cell transplant. Sequenced here: PBMCs, sampled before TCRalphabeta/CD19-depleted stem cell transplant. V gene TRBV20-1 combines with J gene TRBJ1-2; possibly TRBD1 for D (5 bases). In DNA, the CDR3 is TGCAGTGCTTCCTCGGGGACCAACTATGGCTACACCTTC. Its protein is CSASSGTNYGYTF.